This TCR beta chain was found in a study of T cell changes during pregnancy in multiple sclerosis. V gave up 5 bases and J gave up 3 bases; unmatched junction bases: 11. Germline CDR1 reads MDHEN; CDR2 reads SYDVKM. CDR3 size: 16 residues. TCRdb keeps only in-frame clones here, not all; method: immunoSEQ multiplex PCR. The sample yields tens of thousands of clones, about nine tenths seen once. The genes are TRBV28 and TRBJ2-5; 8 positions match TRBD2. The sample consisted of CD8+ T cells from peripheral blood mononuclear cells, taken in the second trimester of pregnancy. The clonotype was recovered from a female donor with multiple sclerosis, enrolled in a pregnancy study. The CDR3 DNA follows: TGTGCCAGCAGTAGCCCCCGGGTAGCGGGAAAAGAGACCCAGTACTTC. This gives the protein CASSSPRVAGKETQYF.